The clone carrying this T cell receptor (beta chain) was recorded a few times. No antigen is known for it. TCRdb reprocessed the RT-PCR reads via MiXCR and lists one record per CDR3 protein. The data hold 650,000 to 850,000 distinct CDR3 sequences, with about 14% observed a single time. CDR3 length: 13 residues. Germline V gene lookup returns CDR1 SGHAT and CDR2 FQDESV (reference sequence). Trimming took 7 bases from V and 4 from J, leaving 13 bases between them. The entry originates in a study of response to subunit inactivated influenza vaccine. Findings and caveats of the study: Seasonal influenza vaccination, on each occasion, was suggested by the authors to recruit few new T cells.

The sample consisted of PBMCs from blood, taken approximately 15 days before vaccination. This chain connects TRBV11-1 to TRBJ1-1; D possibly corresponds to TRBD1 (5 bases). This sequence was found in a man between 45 and 60 years old who received an inactivated influenza vaccine. The CDR3 DNA sequence: TGTGCCAGCACCTTCTACGGGGGCACTGAAGCTTTCTTT. Encoded protein: CASTFYGGTEAFF. The entire variable domain, with the rest obtained from reference TRBV11-1 and TRBJ1-1, is as follows: EAEVAQSPRYKITEKSQAVAFWCDPISGHATLYWYRQILGQGPELLVQFQDESVVDDSQLPKDRFSAERLKGVDSTLKIQPAELGDSAMYLCASTFYGGTEAFFGQGTRLTVV.